This T cell receptor (beta chain) originates from a study of control samples from healthy donors and cancer patients. Method: immunoSEQ multiplex PCR; TCRdb's copy keeps in-frame clones and lacks some. The sample consists of 120,000 to 150,000 clones, approximately 94% of them appearing once. CDR1 LNHDA and CDR2 SQIVND come from the germline V gene (reference sequence). Trimming cost V 5 bases and J 0 bases, with 17 bases left between them. CDR3 length: 17 amino acids. Sequencing was carried out using blood. The genes are TRBV19 and TRBJ1-5; possibly TRBD1 for D (6 bases). This TCR came from a man aged 35 to 55 in good health. The CDR3 DNA is TGTGCCAGTAGTCGGACAGACCGACCCTATAGCAATCAGCCCCAGCATTTT. Protein sequence: CASSRTDRPYSNQPQHF. The full variable domain, in which reference TRBV19 and TRBJ1-5 provide the parts outside the CDR3, is DGGITQSPKYLFRKEGQNVTLSCEQNLNHDAMYWYRQDPGQGLRLIYYSQIVNDFQKGDIAEGYSVSREKKESFPLTVTSAQKNPTAFYLCASSRTDRPYSNQPQHFGDGTRLSIL.